This entry lists 9 T cell receptor beta chains sequenced from one sample in a study of CXCR3-negative and CXCR3-positive naive CD8 T cells (dated by TCRdb to between 2018 and 2021). Sequencing used a NextSeq 550. The Human TCR Profiling Kit (MiLaboratory) was used to make UMI-labeled 5' RACE TRB cDNA libraries. TCRdb reprocessed the reads and lists each CDR3 protein sequence as a single entry, with no DNA. For this sample, the table gives about 120,000 distinct CDR3 sequences. Together, the top ten hold under 0.75% of the sample. Antigen specificity for these receptors is unknown. Broader findings and caveats from the paper: Compared with CXCR3-negative naive cells, CXCR3-positive naive cells had TRB CDR3s with higher hydrophobicity (lower Kidera factor 4), lower energy, and higher strength and volume indices.

The sequenced sample consisted of naive CXCR3+ CD8+ T cells from blood. The sample's cell subset or site label, decoded: CD45RO-CCR7+CD27+CD95- naive CD8+ T cells expressing CXCR3 (TNR3+). The receptors shown here come from a human donor in good health. Some clones in this sample may be carry-over from other donors' samples.

The chain employs TRBV28 and TRBJ2-1. CDR1 is MDHEN, CDR2 SYDVKM, per germline. The CDR3 consists of 14 residues. The CDR3 protein is CASSFYHPDNEQFF.

This rearrangement joins TRBV6-6 to TRBJ1-2. The CDR3 is 13 amino acids. CDR1 MNHNY and CDR2 SVGAGI come from the germline V gene (reference sequence). The CDR3: CASSYSTGDGYTF.

The genes are TRBV12-3 or TRBV12-4 and TRBJ1-2. The CDR3 sequence is 13 residues long. This chain's CDR3 is CASSSGVLYGYTF.

V usage is TRBV29-1 and J usage is TRBJ2-7. Germline assignment: CDR1 SQVTM and CDR2 ANQGSEA. This CDR3 has 13 amino acids. The CDR3 loop reads CSVDGGRAYEQYF.

This sequence joins TRBV15 and TRBJ1-1. Germline loops: CDR1 LNHNV, CDR2 YYDKDF (reference sequence). The CDR3 extends over 12 amino acids. The CDR3 reads CATGGSNTEAFF.

The V gene is TRBV12-3 or TRBV12-4, the J gene TRBJ1-2; the D call of TRBD1 rests on TCRdb alone, since no DNA is present to check it. The CDR3 is 16 amino acids. The CDR3 reads CASSFRQGVHISGYTF.

The V gene is TRBV7-6, the J gene TRBJ2-7; the TCRdb D gene call, TRBD1, has no DNA to confirm it. The CDR3 has 15 residues. Germline V gene lookup returns CDR1 SGHVS and CDR2 FNYEAQ. The CDR3 region is CASRVGPGETYEQYF.

The chain carries TRBV4-1 and TRBJ2-1; the D call from TCRdb, TRBD2, cannot be confirmed without DNA. This CDR3 spans 18 amino acids. CDR1 is MGHRA, CDR2 YSYEKL, per germline. CDR3 amino acids: CASSQGGAGGSSYNEQFF.

This chain links TRBV11-2 with TRBJ1-2; the D call of TRBD1 rests on TCRdb alone, since no DNA is present to check it. CDR3 size: 18 residues. In germline, CDR1 is SGHAT, CDR2 FQNNGV. Here the CDR3 reads CASSSRDRAVRTNYGYTF.